The T cell receptor (beta chain) described here comes from a study of shared clonotypes between healthy human individuals. Overall study results and limits: Sequencing depth was a factor that was expected to affect clonotype sharing among donors. A limitation of the genetic and exposure-history diversity represented arose from few donors.

Sequenced by immunoSEQ multiplex PCR; TCRdb stores in-frame clones only, minus some. The table lists around 650,000 clones, 96% of them singletons. A word on this clone: As yet, its antigen is unknown.

Trimming took 1 base from V and 5 from J, leaving 20 bases between them. The CDR3 covers 17 residues. Per germline, CDR1 SGHDN and CDR2 FVKESK. Naive CD8 cells, CD45RO-negative and positively selected for CCR7, excluded terminally differentiated effector memory CD45RA+ cells. The receptor was derived from a woman under 40 in good health. What was sequenced was naive CD8+ T cells sorted from blood. This sequence joins TRBV14 and TRBJ1-1; possibly TRBD1 for D (5 bases). The DNA for the CDR3 is TGTGCCAGCAGCCAAGGGGCAGGGATAGGGTTGTGGACTGAAGCTTTCTTT. As protein: CASSQGAGIGLWTEAFF.